Following are 17 T cell receptor beta chains from one sample sequenced in a study of T cells in Graves' hyperthyroidism and ophthalmopathy. TCR beta CDR3 regions were amplified from RNA transcripts. The TCR CDR3 was amplified in a first-round RT-PCR using the HTBI primer set. One entry per CDR3 protein, called by TCRdb with MiXCR from the multiplex PCR reads. Here the sample spans approximately 320,000 distinct CDR3 sequences, 16% being singletons. Sample: blood. These receptors were collected from a man younger than 40 with Graves' hyperthyroidism.

This chain joins TRBV9 and TRBJ1-4, with D unresolved. The germline V gene has CDR1 SGDLS and CDR2 YYNGEE. The CDR3 runs 15 residues. V was shortened by 1 base and J by 3 bases, with 10 bases between the two germline ends. CDR3 loop: CASSVFGDANEKLFF. CDR3 coding DNA: TGTGCCAGCAGCGTATTCGGGGATGCTAATGAAAAACTGTTTTTT.

Only a few counts were recorded for this clonotype. The V and J genes are TRBV20-1 and TRBJ1-3; the D gene is possibly TRBD1 (5 bases). This CDR3 region has 15 residues. Trimming took 3 bases from V and 4 from J, leaving 16 bases between them. Germline CDR1 and CDR2: DFQATT and SNEGSKA (reference sequence). The CDR3 here is CSASPGPWTGNTIYF. CDR3 nucleotide sequence: TGCAGTGCTAGTCCAGGCCCTTGGACAGGAAACACCATATATTTT.

A note on this clonotype: Mismatch with germline at one junction end may stem from a read error. The gene calls are TRBV5-1 and TRBJ2-2; D might be TRBD2 (5 bases). Germline assignment: CDR1 SGHRS and CDR2 YFSETQ. This CDR3 is 14 amino acids long. This CDR3 is CASSPDSNTRELFF. Here the CDR3 DNA reads TGCGCCAGCAGCCCGGACTCGAACACCAGGGAGCTGTTTTTT.

This clonotype was recorded at least ten times. The chain uses TRBV18 and TRBJ1-1; a weak D match, TRBD1 (6 bases). Between the trimmed V and J ends, which lost 5 bases and 5 bases, there was a span of 15 bases. CDR1 is KGHSH, CDR2 LQKENI, per germline. The CDR3 has 14 residues. The CDR3 nucleotides are TGTGCCAGCTCATCAGAGGGGGGGCGGACTGAAGCTTTCTTT. It codes for CASSSEGGRTEAFF.

There are many counts of this clonotype. This chain connects TRBV11-2 to TRBJ2-2; 7 nucleotides match TRBD1. CDR1 and CDR2 from the germline V gene are SGHAT and FQNNGV. V dropped 5 bases and J dropped 1; count of bases not matched to a gene: 10. The CDR3 length is 17 residues. In nucleotides, the CDR3 is TGTGCCAGCAGCGTCGGGTTGGGGACAGTGAACACCGGGGAGCTGTTTTTT. The encoded protein is CASSVGLGTVNTGELFF.

V and J are TRBV7-9 and TRBJ1-1; D is unresolved. Germline V gene data show CDR1 as SEHNR and CDR2 as FQNEAQ (reference sequence). The CDR3 sequence is 12 residues long. The V and J ends lost 1 base and 4 bases respectively, with 4 bases between them. For the CDR3, the DNA is TGTGCCAGCAGCTTAGTCCCCACTGAAGCTTTCTTT. Protein sequence: CASSLVPTEAFF.

This clonotype was seen a handful of times. The rearrangement links TRBV2 to TRBJ2-2, with 9 bases identical to TRBD2. The germline V gene has CDR1 SNHLY and CDR2 FYNNEI. V lost 9 bases and J lost 5; bases outside the gene matches: 10. The CDR3 covers 15 residues. CDR3 bases: TGTGCCAGTCCCTTTAGCGGGAGTCATACCGGGGAGCTGTTTTTT. Translated: CASPFSGSHTGELFF.

This clonotype showed up many times. The rearrangement joins TRBV7-6 to TRBJ2-7; TRBD2 aligns across 9 bases. This CDR3 contains 16 residues. CDR1 and CDR2 (germline): SGHVS, FNYEAQ. After removal of 5 bases from V and 6 bases from J, the junction contained 14 bases not matched to a gene. CDR3: CASSPSSGSYVGEQYF. CDR3 in DNA: TGTGCCAGCAGCCCCAGTAGCGGGAGCTACGTAGGCGAGCAGTACTTC.

This clonotype has a count of ten or more. The V and J genes are TRBV11-2 and TRBJ2-5; 8 nucleotides line up with TRBD1. CDR1 is SGHAT, CDR2 FQNNGV, per germline. CDR3 length: 15 amino acids. J was trimmed by 5 bases and V by 5 bases; bases with no gene match: 10. The CDR3 reads CASSPWTGMVETQYF. CDR3 nucleotides: TGTGCCAGCAGCCCGTGGACAGGGATGGTGGAGACCCAGTACTTC.

This clonotype was recorded at least ten times. The V gene is TRBV11-1, the J gene TRBJ2-1, with 8 bases fitting TRBD2. This CDR3 spans 15 amino acids. CDR1 and CDR2 from the germline V gene are SGHAT and FQDESV (reference sequence). Trimming at V came to 4 bases and at J to 4 bases, leaving 6 bases not matched to a gene. CDR3 protein: CASSSLAGGYNEQFF. CDR3 in DNA: TGTGCCAGCAGCTCGCTAGCGGGTGGTTACAATGAGCAGTTCTTC.

This clonotype was seen at least ten times. The V and J genes are TRBV2 and TRBJ2-3; D not resolved. CDR3 size: 20 residues. Germline V CDR1 and CDR2: SNHLY, FYNNEI. The V end lost 7 bases, the J end lost 0 bases, and 29 bases lay between the germline ends. CDR3 loop: CASTPNRPKTRHSSTDTQYF. The CDR3 coding sequence is TGTGCCAGCACCCCAAATCGCCCTAAGACCCGGCACTCTAGCACAGATACGCAGTATTTT.

V is TRBV4-2 and J is TRBJ1-4, with no clear D. Germline V gene lookup returns CDR1 LGHNA and CDR2 YNFKEQ. The CDR3 consists of 13 residues. The V end lost 2 bases, the J end lost 7 bases, and 8 bases lay between the germline ends. The CDR3 DNA reads as TGTGCCAGCAGCCAAAGTAGTAGTGAAAAACTGTTTTTT. Translating it yields CASSQSSSEKLFF.

The gene calls are TRBV29-1 and TRBJ1-1; TRBD1 matches at 7 bases. V dropped 7 bases and J dropped 3; count of bases not matched to a gene: 11. The CDR3 is 14 residues long. Looked up from germline, CDR1 is SQVTM and CDR2 is ANQGSEA. The CDR3 protein is CSAADRRGYTEAFF. CDR3 bases: TGCAGCGCCGCGGACAGGAGGGGTTACACTGAAGCTTTCTTT.

In its sample, this clonotype was seen many times. The rearrangement uses TRBV24-1 and TRBJ2-5; D is tentatively TRBD1 or TRBD2 (6 bases each). Trimming left V 3 bases short and J 3 bases short, with 19 bases between. CDR1 and CDR2 (germline): KGHDR, SFDVKD. The CDR3 runs to 17 residues. CDR3 sequence (DNA): TGTGCCACCAGTGATCGAAGAAAGCGGGCAGGGGAAGAGACCCAGTACTTC. Translated: CATSDRRKRAGEETQYF.

This clonotype showed up just a few times. The chain carries TRBV20-1 and TRBJ2-1, with D maybe TRBD2 (5 bases). Deletions cut 0 bases from V and 10 bases from J, with 16 bases between. Germline CDR1 is DFQATT and CDR2 is SNEGSKA (reference sequence). CDR3 length: 14 residues. The CDR3 reads CSARDGTGFLEQFF. CDR3 coding DNA: TGCAGTGCTAGAGATGGAACGGGGTTCTTGGAGCAGTTCTTC.

This clonotype was seen many times. The chain links TRBV7-9 to TRBJ1-2, with 9 bases aligning to TRBD1. The trim removed 5 bases at V and 4 bases at J, leaving 5 bases unmatched. The CDR3 consists of 14 residues. Germline V gene sequence: CDR1 SEHNR, CDR2 FQNEAQ (reference sequence). Written as DNA, the CDR3 is TGTGCCAGCAGCACCGGACAGGGGACCTATGGCTACACCTTC. It translates to CASSTGQGTYGYTF.

This clonotype was counted many times. The chain uses TRBV12-3 or TRBV12-4 and TRBJ2-1, with D maybe TRBD1 (5 bases). Trimming took 5 bases from V and 2 from J, leaving 19 bases between them. This CDR3 contains 17 residues. The CDR3 DNA reads as TGTGCCAGCAGTCCCCCAGTTGGCCCAGGGACCTACAATGAGCAGTTCTTC. It translates to CASSPPVGPGTYNEQFF.